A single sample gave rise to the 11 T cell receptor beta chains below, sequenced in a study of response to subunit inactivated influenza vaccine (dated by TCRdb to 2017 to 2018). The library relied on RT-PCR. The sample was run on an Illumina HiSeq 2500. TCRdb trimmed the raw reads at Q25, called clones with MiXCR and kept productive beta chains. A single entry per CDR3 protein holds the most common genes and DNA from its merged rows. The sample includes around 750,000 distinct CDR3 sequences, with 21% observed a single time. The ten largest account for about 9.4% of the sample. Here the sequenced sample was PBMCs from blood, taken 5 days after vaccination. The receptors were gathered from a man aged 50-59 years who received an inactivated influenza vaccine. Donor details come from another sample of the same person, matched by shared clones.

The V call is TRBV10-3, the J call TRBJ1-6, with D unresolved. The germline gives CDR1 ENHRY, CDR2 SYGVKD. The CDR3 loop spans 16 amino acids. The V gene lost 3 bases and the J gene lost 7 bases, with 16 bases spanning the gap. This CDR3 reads CAISEPGGGPNSPLHF. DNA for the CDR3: TGTGCCATCAGTGAACCGGGAGGAGGCCCGAATTCACCCCTCCACTTT.

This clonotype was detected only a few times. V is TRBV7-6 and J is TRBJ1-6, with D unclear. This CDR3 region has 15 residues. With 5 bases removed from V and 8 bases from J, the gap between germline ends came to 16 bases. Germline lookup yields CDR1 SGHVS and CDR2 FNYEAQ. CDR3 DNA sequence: TGTGCCAGCAGCCGCGGACTGCCTGGGGATTCACCCCTCCACTTT. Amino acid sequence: CASSRGLPGDSPLHF.

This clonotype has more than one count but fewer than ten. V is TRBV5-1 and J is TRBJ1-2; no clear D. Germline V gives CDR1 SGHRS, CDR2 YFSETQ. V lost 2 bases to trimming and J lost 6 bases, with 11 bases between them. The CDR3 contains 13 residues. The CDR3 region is CASSFGREHGYTF. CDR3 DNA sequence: TGCGCCAGCAGCTTCGGACGAGAGCATGGCTACACCTTC.

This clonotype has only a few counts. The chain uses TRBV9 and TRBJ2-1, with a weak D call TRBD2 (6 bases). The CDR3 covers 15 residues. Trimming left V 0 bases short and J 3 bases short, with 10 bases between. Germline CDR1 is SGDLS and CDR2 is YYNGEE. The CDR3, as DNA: TGTGCCAGCAGCGTAGAGGGACTTGGCTACAATGAGCAGTTCTTC. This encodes CASSVEGLGYNEQFF.

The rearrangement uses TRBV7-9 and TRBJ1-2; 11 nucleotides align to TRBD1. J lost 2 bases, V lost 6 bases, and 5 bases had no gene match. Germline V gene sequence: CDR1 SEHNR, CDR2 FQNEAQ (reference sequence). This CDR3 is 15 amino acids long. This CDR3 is CASSFGDRGNYGYTF. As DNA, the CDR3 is TGTGCCAGCAGTTTTGGGGACAGGGGGAACTATGGCTACACCTTC.

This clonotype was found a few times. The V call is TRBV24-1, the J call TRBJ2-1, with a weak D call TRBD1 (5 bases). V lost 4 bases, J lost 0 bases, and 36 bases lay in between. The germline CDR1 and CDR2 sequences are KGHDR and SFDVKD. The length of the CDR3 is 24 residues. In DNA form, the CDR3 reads TGTGCCACCAGTGACCAACGGCTATCCGGTGACAGCTTCACCAGACCTTTCTCCTACAATGAGCAGTTCTTC. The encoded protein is CATSDQRLSGDSFTRPFSYNEQFF.

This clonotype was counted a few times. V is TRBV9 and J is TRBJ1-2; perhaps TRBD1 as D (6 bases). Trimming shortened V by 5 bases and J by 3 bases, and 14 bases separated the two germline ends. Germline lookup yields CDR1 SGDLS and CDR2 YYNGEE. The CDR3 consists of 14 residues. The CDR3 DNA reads TGTGCCAGCAGTCGATGGGCAGGGGACTATGGCTACACCTTC. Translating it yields CASSRWAGDYGYTF.

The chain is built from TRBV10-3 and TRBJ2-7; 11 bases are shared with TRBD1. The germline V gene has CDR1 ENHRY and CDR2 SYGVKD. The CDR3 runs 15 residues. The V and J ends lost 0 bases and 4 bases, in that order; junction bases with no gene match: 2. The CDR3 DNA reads TGTGCCATCAGTGAGTCCGGGACAGGGGGATACGAGCAGTACTTC. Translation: CAISESGTGGYEQYF.

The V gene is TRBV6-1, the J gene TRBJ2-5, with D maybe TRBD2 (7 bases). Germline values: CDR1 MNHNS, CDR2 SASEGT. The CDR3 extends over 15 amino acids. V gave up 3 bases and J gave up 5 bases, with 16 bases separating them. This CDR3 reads CASSERFGGHETQYF. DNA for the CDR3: TGTGCCAGCAGTGAGCGTTTCGGGGGGCATGAGACCCAGTACTTC.

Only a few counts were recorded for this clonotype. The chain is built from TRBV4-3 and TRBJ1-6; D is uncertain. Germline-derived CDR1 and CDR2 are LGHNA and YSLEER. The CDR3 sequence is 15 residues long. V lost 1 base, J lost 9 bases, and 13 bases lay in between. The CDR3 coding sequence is TGCGCCAGCAGCCAAGGGGCTCGAATTGGTTCACCCCTCCACTTT. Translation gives CASSQGARIGSPLHF.

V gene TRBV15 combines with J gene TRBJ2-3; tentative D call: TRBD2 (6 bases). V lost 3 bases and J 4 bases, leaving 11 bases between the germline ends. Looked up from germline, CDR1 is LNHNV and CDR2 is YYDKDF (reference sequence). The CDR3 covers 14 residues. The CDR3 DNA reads TGTGCCACCAGCAGGGAACTAGCTTCAGATACGCAGTATTTT. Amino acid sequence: CATSRELASDTQYF. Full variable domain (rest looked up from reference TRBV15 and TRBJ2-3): DAMVIQNPRYQVTQFGKPVTLSCSQTLNHNVMYWYQQKSSQAPKLLFHYYDKDFNNEADTPDNFQSRRPNTSFCFLDIRSPGLGDTAMYLCATSRELASDTQYFGPGTRLTVL.